A single count supports the clone carrying this T cell receptor (beta chain). Antigen specificity is unknown. The entry originates in a study of CD8+CD57+ T cells in acquired aplastic anemia. Findings of the study overall: Common to patients and controls were twenty-nine CD8+ CDR3 sequences. Reduced diversity was recorded for CD8+CD57+ cells relative to total CD4+ and CD8+ pools in patients.

Only patients with CD8+CD57+ cell expansion on flow cytometry were chosen for sequencing. The germline CDR1 and CDR2 sequences are SGHDN and FVKESK. V gave up 4 bases and J gave up 8 bases, with 9 bases separating them. CDR3 length equals 12 residues. Using genomic DNA as the template, TCR beta VDJ and CDR3 profiling was carried out. Using its own MiXCR run on the reads, TCRdb lists one record per CDR3 protein. The data hold some 20,000 distinct CDR3 sequences, with approximately 39% observed a single time. The chain is built from TRBV14 and TRBJ1-3; D is undetermined. This TCR was recovered from a human donor with aplastic anemia. Sequenced input: CD8+CD57+ T cells sorted from PBMCs. The subset denotes: bead-enriched CD8+CD57+ effector memory T cells from SAA patients. As DNA, the CDR3 is TGTGCCAGCAGCCCATCCAAGTACACCATATATTTT. It translates to CASSPSKYTIYF.